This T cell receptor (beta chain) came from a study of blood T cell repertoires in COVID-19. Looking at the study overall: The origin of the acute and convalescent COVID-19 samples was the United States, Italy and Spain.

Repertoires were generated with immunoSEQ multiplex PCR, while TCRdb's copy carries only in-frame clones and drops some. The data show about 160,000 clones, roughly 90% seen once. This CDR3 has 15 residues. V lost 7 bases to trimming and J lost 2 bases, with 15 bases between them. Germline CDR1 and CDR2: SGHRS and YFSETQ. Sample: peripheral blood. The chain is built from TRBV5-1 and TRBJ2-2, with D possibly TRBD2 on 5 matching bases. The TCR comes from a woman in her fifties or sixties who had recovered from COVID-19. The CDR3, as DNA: TGCGCCAGCGCGGAGGAACTACTAAACACCGGGGAGCTGTTTTTT. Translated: CASAEELLNTGELFF.